This TCR beta chain was identified in a study of T cell responses to AZD1222 COVID-19 vaccine. The CDR3 length is 14 residues. Trimming took off 6 bases at V and 2 bases at J, with 11 bases between the two ends. CDR1 is MNHEY and CDR2 is SMNVEV in the germline V gene (reference sequence). On this clone itself: Antigen: not known.

Study outcomes and limitations: Compared with day 0, the breadth and depth of the Spike-specific TCR repertoire rose significantly after two doses of AZD1222. Researchers took repertoire samples only after the peak T cell response had come.

TCRdb's copy holds only in-frame clones and misses some; the assay was immunoSEQ multiplex PCR. The table includes 140,000 to 150,000 clones, more than 85% detected once. This sequence was found in an adult in good health. The material sequenced was peripheral blood, taken on day 0 of AZD1222 vaccination. The rearrangement joins TRBV27 to TRBJ1-5; D is undetermined. The DNA for the CDR3 is TGTGCCAGCAGCGCCGGGAAAGGCAATCAGCCCCAGCATTTT. It yields the protein CASSAGKGNQPQHF.